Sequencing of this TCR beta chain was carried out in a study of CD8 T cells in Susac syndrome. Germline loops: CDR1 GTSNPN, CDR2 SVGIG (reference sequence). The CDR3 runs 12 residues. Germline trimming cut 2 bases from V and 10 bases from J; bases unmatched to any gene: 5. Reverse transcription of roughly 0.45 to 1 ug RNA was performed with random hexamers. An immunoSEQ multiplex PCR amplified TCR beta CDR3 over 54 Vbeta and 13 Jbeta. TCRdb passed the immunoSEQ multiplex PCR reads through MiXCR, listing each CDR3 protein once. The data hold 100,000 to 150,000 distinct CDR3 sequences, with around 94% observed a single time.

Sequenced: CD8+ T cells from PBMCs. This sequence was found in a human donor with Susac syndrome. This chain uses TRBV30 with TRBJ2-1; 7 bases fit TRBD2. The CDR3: CAWSITSAEQFF. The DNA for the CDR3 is TGTGCCTGGAGTATCACTAGCGCCGAGCAGTTCTTC.